The 9 T cell receptor beta chains reported below all come from one sample, sequenced in a study of OX40 agonist ivuxolimab in advanced cancers. The assay was immunoSEQ multiplex PCR, and TCRdb's table has in-frame clones only and misses some. The data show 65,000 to 75,000 clones, about 85% seen once. The specimen comprised CD4+ or CD8+ T cells sorted from blood, sampled in a trial of the OX40 agonist ivuxolimab. The receptors originated from an adult with an advanced solid tumor such as melanoma, head and neck, liver or kidney cancer.

The rearrangement joins TRBV10-2 to TRBJ2-7, with 8 bases matching TRBD2. J lost 4 bases, V lost 5 bases, and 4 bases had no gene match. Germline V gene data show CDR1 as WSHSY and CDR2 as SAAADI. The CDR3 covers 13 residues. CDR3 loop: CASSSGRKYEQYF. In nucleotides, the CDR3 is TGCGCCAGCAGTAGCGGGAGAAAGTACGAGCAGTACTTC.

This sequence joins TRBV7-9 and TRBJ1-2, with D possibly TRBD1 on 6 matching bases. The CDR3 runs 14 residues. Germline CDR1 SEHNR, CDR2 FQNEAQ (reference sequence). V lost 4 bases, J lost 2 bases, and 11 bases lay in between. The CDR3 reads CASSSGTGNYGYTF. CDR3 DNA sequence: TGTGCCAGCAGCTCGGGTACAGGGAACTATGGCTACACCTTC.

Here the CDR3 reads CASSLGDQETQYF. As DNA, the CDR3 is TGTGCCAGCAGCTTAGGCGACCAAGAGACCCAGTACTTC. The chain carries TRBV11-2 and TRBJ2-5; D uncertain. Germline loops: CDR1 SGHAT, CDR2 FQNNGV. V lost 1 base and J lost 0, with 3 bases in between. The CDR3 extends over 13 amino acids.

This clone was observed a few times. The CDR3, as DNA: TGTGCCAGCAAGGAGATGGACTATGGCTACACCTTC. Translation gives CASKEMDYGYTF. V and J are TRBV7-9 and TRBJ1-2, with D unclear. The CDR3 covers 12 residues. Germline V lookup: CDR1 SEHNR, CDR2 FQNEAQ (reference sequence). Between the trimmed V and J ends, which lost 7 bases and 3 bases, there was a span of 9 bases.

J is TRBJ2-2 and V is TRBV5-4; D call uncertain. The CDR3 extends over 15 amino acids. Germline V gene sequence: CDR1 SGHNT, CDR2 YYREEE (reference sequence). Trimming stripped 0 bases from V and 4 bases from J, with 10 bases between. The CDR3 here is CASSLAFQPTGELFF. In DNA, the CDR3 is TGTGCCAGCAGCTTGGCGTTTCAGCCCACCGGGGAGCTGTTTTTT. Full variable domain (missing parts from reference TRBV5-4 and TRBJ2-2): ETGVTQSPTHLIKTRGQQVTLRCSSQSGHNTVSWYQQALGQGPQFIFQYYREEENGRGNFPPRFSGLQFPNYSSELNVNALELDDSALYLCASSLAFQPTGELFFGEGSRLTVL.

The CDR3 here is CASSLGPGQGAQEQYF. The CDR3 nucleotides are TGCGCCAGCAGCTTGGGACCGGGACAGGGGGCGCAAGAGCAGTACTTC. The rearrangement uses TRBV5-1 and TRBJ2-7, with 12 nucleotides matching TRBD1. This CDR3 has 16 amino acids. CDR1 and CDR2 (germline): SGHRS, YFSETQ. V lost 0 bases, J lost 7 bases, and 8 bases stayed unmatched.

The chain is built from TRBV29-1 and TRBJ2-1; 8 nucleotides align to TRBD2. Germline V lookup: CDR1 SQVTM, CDR2 ANQGSEA. The V and J ends lost 4 bases and 7 bases, in that order; junction bases with no gene match: 9. This CDR3 spans 14 amino acids. The CDR3 region is CSVAIAGMSNEQFF. CDR3 nucleotide sequence: TGCAGCGTTGCCATAGCGGGAATGAGTAATGAGCAGTTCTTC.

This clone was seen just once. The gene calls are TRBV5-1 and TRBJ2-1, with 13 bases fitting TRBD2. The trim removed 1 base at V and 5 bases at J, leaving 3 bases unmatched. Germline V gene lookup returns CDR1 SGHRS and CDR2 YFSETQ. The CDR3 loop spans 16 amino acids. The CDR3 reads CASSLTSGRAHNEQFF. DNA of the CDR3: TGCGCCAGCAGCTTGACTAGCGGGAGGGCCCACAATGAGCAGTTCTTC.

The V and J genes are TRBV2 and TRBJ2-7; D is ambiguous. The germline gives CDR1 SNHLY, CDR2 FYNNEI. With 3 bases removed from V and 5 bases from J, the gap between germline ends came to 11 bases. The length of the CDR3 is 13 residues. The CDR3, as DNA: TGTGCCAGCAGTGATCCTAGGGCCCACGAGCAGTACTTC. This gives the protein CASSDPRAHEQYF.